This is a list of T cell receptor beta chains from one sample in a study of T cell responses to AZD1222 COVID-19 vaccine. Only in-frame clones appear in the TCRdb table, and some are missing; sequencing was by immunoSEQ multiplex PCR. The sample holds 95,000 to 100,000 clones, approximately 86% seen once. This material consisted of peripheral blood, taken on day 0 of AZD1222 vaccination. These receptors came from an adult in good health. Each CDR3 is given with its conserved first and last residue. A D gene is named only where the DNA matches it firmly. Expanded clones get a size class; other rows say once, few or many, or leave the size out.

d_gene: -
v_gene: TRBV6-5
len: 13
abundance: once
j_gene: TRBJ2-1
CDR3nt: TGTGCCAGCAGTTATCCAGGGTTGGATGAGCAGTTCTTC
CDR3aa: CASSYPGLDEQFF

d_gene: -
v_gene: TRBV28
len: 14
abundance: once
j_gene: TRBJ1-4
CDR3nt: TGTGCCAGCAGTTTAATCAGATTAGATGAAAAACTGTTTTTT
CDR3aa: CASSLIRLDEKLFF

d_gene: -
v_gene: TRBV21-1
len: 20
abundance: -
j_gene: TRBJ2-6
CDR3nt: TGTGCCAGCAGCAAAGGGGGTAGCGGGAGGTTCCTCTCTGGGGCCAACGTCCTGACTTTC
CDR3aa: CASSKGGSGRFLSGANVLTF

d_gene: TRBD2
v_gene: TRBV19
len: 14
abundance: -
j_gene: TRBJ2-1
CDR3nt: TGTGCATCTGCAACTAGCGGGAGGGACAATGAGCAGTTCTTC
CDR3aa: CASATSGRDNEQFF

d_gene: TRBD1
v_gene: TRBV7-4
len: 14
abundance: -
j_gene: TRBJ2-5
CDR3nt: TGTGCCAGCAGCCCTCCGGGACAGCAAGAGACCCAGTACTTC
CDR3aa: CASSPPGQQETQYF

d_gene: TRBD1
v_gene: TRBV19
len: 14
abundance: -
j_gene: TRBJ1-2
CDR3nt: TGTGCCAGTAGCAATGGCGGGACAGGGTATGGCTACACCTTC
CDR3aa: CASSNGGTGYGYTF

d_gene: TRBD2
v_gene: TRBV30
len: 13
abundance: -
j_gene: TRBJ2-3
CDR3nt: TGTGCCTGGGGGGGACTAGCGAAAGATACGCAGTATTTT
CDR3aa: CAWGGLAKDTQYF

d_gene: -
v_gene: TRBV6-5
len: 14
abundance: -
j_gene: TRBJ1-3
CDR3nt: TGTGCCAGCAGCAAGGGTTTCTCTGGAAACACCATATATTTT
CDR3aa: CASSKGFSGNTIYF

d_gene: -
v_gene: TRBV9
len: 15
abundance: -
j_gene: TRBJ2-3
CDR3nt: TGTGCCAGCAGTTCCGGACAGAGCGGAACAGATACGCAGTATTTT
CDR3aa: CASSSGQSGTDTQYF

d_gene: -
v_gene: TRBV12-3/TRBV12-4
len: 11
abundance: -
j_gene: TRBJ1-1
CDR3nt: TGTGCCAGCAGCAGAAACACTGAAGCTTTCTTT
CDR3aa: CASSRNTEAFF

d_gene: -
v_gene: TRBV30
len: 14
abundance: -
j_gene: TRBJ1-5
CDR3nt: TGTGCCTGGAGTGTACAGGACAACCATCAGCCCCAGCATTTT
CDR3aa: CAWSVQDNHQPQHF

d_gene: TRBD1
v_gene: TRBV9
len: 15
abundance: -
j_gene: TRBJ1-6
CDR3nt: TGTGCCAGCAGCGTAGGGGGACAGGGTAATTCACCCCTCCACTTT
CDR3aa: CASSVGGQGNSPLHF

d_gene: TRBD1
v_gene: TRBV27
len: 16
abundance: -
j_gene: TRBJ1-6
CDR3nt: TGTGCCAGCAGCCCTCGGGGGGGACAGGGAAATTCACCCCTCCACTTT
CDR3aa: CASSPRGGQGNSPLHF

d_gene: TRBD1
v_gene: TRBV6-5
len: 15
abundance: few
j_gene: TRBJ2-7
CDR3nt: TGTGCCAGCAGCAACTCCGACACAGGGGGCTACGAGCAGTACTTC
CDR3aa: CASSNSDTGGYEQYF

d_gene: TRBD1
v_gene: TRBV27
len: 14
abundance: many
j_gene: TRBJ1-5
CDR3nt: TGTGCCAGCAGCTCGGGACAGATCAATCAGCCCCAGCATTTT
CDR3aa: CASSSGQINQPQHF

d_gene: -
v_gene: TRBV9
len: 13
abundance: -
j_gene: TRBJ1-2
CDR3nt: TGTGCCAGCAGCGTAGACAGGGCGGCTGGCTACACCTTC
CDR3aa: CASSVDRAAGYTF

d_gene: TRBD1
v_gene: TRBV19
len: 16
abundance: -
j_gene: TRBJ1-5
CDR3nt: TGTGCCAGTAGTTTTCGGGACAGGGGTGGCAATCAGCCCCAGCATTTT
CDR3aa: CASSFRDRGGNQPQHF

d_gene: -
v_gene: TRBV20-1
len: 13
abundance: -
j_gene: TRBJ1-2
CDR3nt: TGCAGTGCTAGTAGACAGGAAGGCTATGGCTACACCTTC
CDR3aa: CSASRQEGYGYTF

d_gene: TRBD2
v_gene: TRBV29-1
len: 15
abundance: -
j_gene: TRBJ2-3
CDR3nt: TGCAGCGTTGATTCTAGCGGAGCCTCCACAGATACGCAGTATTTT
CDR3aa: CSVDSSGASTDTQYF

d_gene: -
v_gene: TRBV18
len: 13
abundance: -
j_gene: TRBJ1-5
CDR3nt: TGTGCCAGCTCCGCGGGTGGGTCCCAGCCCCAGCATTTT
CDR3aa: CASSAGGSQPQHF

d_gene: TRBD2
v_gene: TRBV7-2
len: 17
abundance: -
j_gene: TRBJ2-3
CDR3nt: TGTGCCAGCAGCCCTCGACTAGCGGGAGGGAGCACAGATACGCAGTATTTT
CDR3aa: CASSPRLAGGSTDTQYF

d_gene: -
v_gene: TRBV18
len: 15
abundance: few
j_gene: TRBJ1-5
CDR3nt: TGTGCCAGCTCCCTCGGACAGACCGTTAACCAGCCCCAGCATTTT
CDR3aa: CASSLGQTVNQPQHF

d_gene: TRBD1
v_gene: TRBV7-8
len: 15
abundance: -
j_gene: TRBJ1-5
CDR3nt: TGTGCCAGCAGCTTAGATGCAGGGGGGCCACAGCCCCAGCATTTT
CDR3aa: CASSLDAGGPQPQHF

d_gene: -
v_gene: TRBV27
len: 13
abundance: -
j_gene: TRBJ2-2
CDR3nt: TGTGCCAGCCTTCAGGACTTCACCGGGGAGCTGTTTTTT
CDR3aa: CASLQDFTGELFF

d_gene: -
v_gene: TRBV12-3/TRBV12-4
len: 13
abundance: -
j_gene: TRBJ1-2
CDR3nt: TGTGCCAGCAGTTTCGAGGGCAAAAGTGGCTACACCTTC
CDR3aa: CASSFEGKSGYTF

d_gene: TRBD1
v_gene: TRBV27
len: 14
abundance: -
j_gene: TRBJ2-1
CDR3nt: TGTGCCAGCAGTCTAAGGACAGGGGACAATGAGCAGTTCTTC
CDR3aa: CASSLRTGDNEQFF

d_gene: -
v_gene: TRBV6-5
len: 11
abundance: -
j_gene: TRBJ2-1
CDR3nt: TGTTCCGTAGGGAACTACAATGAGCAGTTCTTC
CDR3aa: CSVGNYNEQFF

d_gene: -
v_gene: TRBV4-2
len: 13
abundance: -
j_gene: TRBJ2-3
CDR3nt: TGTGCCAGCAGCCAGGCGGACACAGATACGCAGTATTTT
CDR3aa: CASSQADTDTQYF

d_gene: -
v_gene: TRBV18
len: 18
abundance: few
j_gene: TRBJ1-1
CDR3nt: TGTGCCAGCTCACCACCGATGAGGACGGGTGCCATGAACACTGAAGCTTTCTTT
CDR3aa: CASSPPMRTGAMNTEAFF

d_gene: TRBD1
v_gene: TRBV7-6
len: 16
abundance: -
j_gene: TRBJ2-2
CDR3nt: TGTGCCAGCAGCGCCTTTGGTGACAGGGGCACCGGGGAGCTGTTTTTT
CDR3aa: CASSAFGDRGTGELFF

d_gene: -
v_gene: TRBV30
len: 13
abundance: -
j_gene: TRBJ2-1
CDR3nt: TGTGCCTGGAGAAAGTCGGGGCCCGTTGAGCAGTTCTTC
CDR3aa: CAWRKSGPVEQFF

d_gene: -
v_gene: TRBV2
len: 13
abundance: -
j_gene: TRBJ2-7
CDR3nt: TGTGCCAGCAGTGCAGGGCAGGGTCGCGAGCAGTACTTC
CDR3aa: CASSAGQGREQYF

d_gene: -
v_gene: TRBV20-1
len: 14
abundance: -
j_gene: TRBJ2-7
CDR3nt: TGCAGTGCTAGTCAACAAGCGGTCTCCTACGAGCAGTACTTC
CDR3aa: CSASQQAVSYEQYF

d_gene: -
v_gene: TRBV19
len: 13
abundance: -
j_gene: TRBJ1-2
CDR3nt: TGTGCCAGTAGTCTCCTAGGGTCTTATGGCTACACCTTC
CDR3aa: CASSLLGSYGYTF

d_gene: -
v_gene: TRBV6-2/TRBV6-3
len: 12
abundance: -
j_gene: TRBJ2-1
CDR3nt: TGTGCCAGCAGTTTCGAGTACAATGAGCAGTTCTTC
CDR3aa: CASSFEYNEQFF

d_gene: -
v_gene: TRBV12-3/TRBV12-4
len: 13
abundance: -
j_gene: TRBJ1-5
CDR3nt: TGTGCCAGCAGTCTCGACGGTAATCAGCCCCAGCATTTT
CDR3aa: CASSLDGNQPQHF

d_gene: -
v_gene: TRBV9
len: 14
abundance: -
j_gene: TRBJ2-5
CDR3nt: TGTGCCAGCAGCGTTGGGACGGTTCAAGAGACCCAGTACTTC
CDR3aa: CASSVGTVQETQYF

d_gene: TRBD2
v_gene: TRBV4-2
len: 14
abundance: -
j_gene: TRBJ2-7
CDR3nt: TGTGCCAGCAGCCAAGAACTAGCGGGTTACGAGCAGTACTTC
CDR3aa: CASSQELAGYEQYF

d_gene: -
v_gene: TRBV15
len: 14
abundance: -
j_gene: TRBJ1-5
CDR3nt: TGTGCCACCAGCAGAGAGCCCGGGGATCAGCCCCAGCATTTT
CDR3aa: CATSREPGDQPQHF

d_gene: TRBD2
v_gene: TRBV11-1
len: 13
abundance: -
j_gene: TRBJ2-7
CDR3nt: TGTGCCAGCAGCTTCTCGGGGGAGGGCGAGCAGTACTTC
CDR3aa: CASSFSGEGEQYF

d_gene: -
v_gene: TRBV28
len: 13
abundance: once
j_gene: TRBJ2-5
CDR3nt: TGTGCCAGCAGTTTTCTGGACCCGGAGACCCAGTACTTC
CDR3aa: CASSFLDPETQYF

d_gene: -
v_gene: TRBV7-3
len: 13
abundance: -
j_gene: TRBJ1-3
CDR3nt: TGTGCCAGCAGTTACGGGGGCTCGAACACCATATATTTT
CDR3aa: CASSYGGSNTIYF